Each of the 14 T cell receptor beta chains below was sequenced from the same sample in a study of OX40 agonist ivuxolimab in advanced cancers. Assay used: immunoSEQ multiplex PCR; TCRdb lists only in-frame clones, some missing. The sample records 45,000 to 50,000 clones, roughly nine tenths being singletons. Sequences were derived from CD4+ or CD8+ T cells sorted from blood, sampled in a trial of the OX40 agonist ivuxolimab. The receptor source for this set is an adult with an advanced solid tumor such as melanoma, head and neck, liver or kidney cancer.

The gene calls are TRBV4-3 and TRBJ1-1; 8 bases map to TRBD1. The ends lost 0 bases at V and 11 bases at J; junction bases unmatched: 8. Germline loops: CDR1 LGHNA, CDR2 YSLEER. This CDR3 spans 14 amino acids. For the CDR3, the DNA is TGCGCCAGCAGCCAAGACGACAGGGGAGGGAGGGCTTTCTTT. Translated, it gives CASSQDDRGGRAFF.

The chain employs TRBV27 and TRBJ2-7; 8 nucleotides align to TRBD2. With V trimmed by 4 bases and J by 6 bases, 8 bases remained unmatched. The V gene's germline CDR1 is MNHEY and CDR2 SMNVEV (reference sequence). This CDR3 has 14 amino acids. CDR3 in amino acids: CASSSPGGKTEQYF. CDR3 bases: TGTGCCAGCAGTTCCCCGGGGGGGAAAACCGAGCAGTACTTC.

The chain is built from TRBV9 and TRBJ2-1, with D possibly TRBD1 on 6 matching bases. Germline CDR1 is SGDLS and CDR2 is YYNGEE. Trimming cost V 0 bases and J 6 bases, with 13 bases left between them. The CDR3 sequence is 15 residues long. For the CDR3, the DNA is TGTGCCAGCAGCGTAGAGGGGGAGTTTAGCAATGAGCAGTTCTTC. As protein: CASSVEGEFSNEQFF.

The CDR3 region is CASSPGESQPQHF. As DNA, the CDR3 is TGTGCCAGCTCACCAGGGGAAAGCCAGCCCCAGCATTTT. The V call is TRBV18, the J call TRBJ1-5; unclear D gene. In germline, CDR1 is KGHSH, CDR2 LQKENI. The ends were cut back, 2 bases at V and 7 bases at J, with 9 bases in the middle. This CDR3 has 13 residues.

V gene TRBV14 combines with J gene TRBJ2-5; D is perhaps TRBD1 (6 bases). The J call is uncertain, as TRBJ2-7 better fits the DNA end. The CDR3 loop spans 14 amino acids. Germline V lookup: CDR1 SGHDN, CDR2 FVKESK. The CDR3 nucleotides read TGTGCCAGCAGCCCTTGGACAGCCTCTTACGAGCAGTACTTC. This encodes CASSPWTASYEQYF.

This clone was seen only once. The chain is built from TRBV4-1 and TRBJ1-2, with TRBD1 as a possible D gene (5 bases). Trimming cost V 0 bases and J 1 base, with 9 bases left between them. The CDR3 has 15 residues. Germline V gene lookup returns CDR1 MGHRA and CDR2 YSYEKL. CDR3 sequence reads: CASSQDPGDNYGYTF. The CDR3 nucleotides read TGCGCCAGCAGCCAAGATCCGGGGGATAACTATGGCTACACCTTC.

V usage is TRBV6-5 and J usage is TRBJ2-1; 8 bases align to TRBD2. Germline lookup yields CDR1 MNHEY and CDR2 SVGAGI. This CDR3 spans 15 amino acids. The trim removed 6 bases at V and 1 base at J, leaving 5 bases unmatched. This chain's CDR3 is CASSLAGLSYNEQFF. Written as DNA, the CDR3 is TGTGCCAGCAGCCTAGCGGGTCTGTCCTACAATGAGCAGTTCTTC.

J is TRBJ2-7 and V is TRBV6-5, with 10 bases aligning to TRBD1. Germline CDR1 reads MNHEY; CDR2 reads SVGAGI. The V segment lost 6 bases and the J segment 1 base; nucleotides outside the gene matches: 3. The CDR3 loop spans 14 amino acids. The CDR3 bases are TGTGCCAGCAGGAGGGACAGGGGTTCCTACGAGCAGTACTTC. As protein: CASRRDRGSYEQYF.

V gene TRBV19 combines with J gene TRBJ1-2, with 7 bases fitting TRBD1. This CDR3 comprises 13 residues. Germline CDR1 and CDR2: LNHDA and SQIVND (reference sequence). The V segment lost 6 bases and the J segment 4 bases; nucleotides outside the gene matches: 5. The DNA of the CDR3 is TGTGCCAGTAGCCTCAGGGGGATCTATGGCTACACCTTC. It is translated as CASSLRGIYGYTF.

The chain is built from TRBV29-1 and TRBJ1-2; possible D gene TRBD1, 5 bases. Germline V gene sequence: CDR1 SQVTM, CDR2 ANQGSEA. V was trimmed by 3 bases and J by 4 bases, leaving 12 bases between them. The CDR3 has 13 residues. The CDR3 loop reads CSVDGASGYGYTF. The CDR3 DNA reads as TGCAGCGTTGATGGGGCGTCTGGCTATGGCTACACCTTC. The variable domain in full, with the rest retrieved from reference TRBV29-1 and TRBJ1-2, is SAVISQKPSRDICQRGTSLTIQCQVDSQVTMMFWYRQQPGQSLTLIATANQGSEATYESGFVIDKFPISRPNLTFSTLTVSNMSPEDSSIYLCSVDGASGYGYTFGSGTRLTVV.

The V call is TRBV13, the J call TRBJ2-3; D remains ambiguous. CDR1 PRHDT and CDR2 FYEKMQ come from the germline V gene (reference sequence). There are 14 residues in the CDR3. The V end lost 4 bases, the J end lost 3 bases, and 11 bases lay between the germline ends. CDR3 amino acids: CASSYNRVTDTQYF. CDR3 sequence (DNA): TGTGCCAGCAGCTACAACCGAGTTACAGATACGCAGTATTTT.

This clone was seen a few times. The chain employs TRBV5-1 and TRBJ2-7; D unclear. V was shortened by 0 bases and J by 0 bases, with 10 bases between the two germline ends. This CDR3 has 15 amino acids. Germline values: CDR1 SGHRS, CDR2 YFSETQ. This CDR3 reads CASSLDLQSSYEQYF. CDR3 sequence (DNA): TGCGCCAGCAGCTTGGATTTACAGTCCTCCTACGAGCAGTACTTC.

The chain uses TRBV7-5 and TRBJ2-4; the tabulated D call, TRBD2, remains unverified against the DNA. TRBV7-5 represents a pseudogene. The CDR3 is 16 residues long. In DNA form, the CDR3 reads TGTGTCAGAAGCCAGCAGGGCGAGCGGGGGGGCGGCATTCAGTACTTC. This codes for CVRSQQGERGGGIQYF.

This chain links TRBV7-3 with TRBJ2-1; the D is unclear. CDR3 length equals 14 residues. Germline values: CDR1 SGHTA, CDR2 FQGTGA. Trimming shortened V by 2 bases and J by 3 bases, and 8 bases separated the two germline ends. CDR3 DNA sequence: TGTGCCAGCAGCTTAGTAACGGGCTACAATGAGCAGTTCTTC. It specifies CASSLVTGYNEQFF.